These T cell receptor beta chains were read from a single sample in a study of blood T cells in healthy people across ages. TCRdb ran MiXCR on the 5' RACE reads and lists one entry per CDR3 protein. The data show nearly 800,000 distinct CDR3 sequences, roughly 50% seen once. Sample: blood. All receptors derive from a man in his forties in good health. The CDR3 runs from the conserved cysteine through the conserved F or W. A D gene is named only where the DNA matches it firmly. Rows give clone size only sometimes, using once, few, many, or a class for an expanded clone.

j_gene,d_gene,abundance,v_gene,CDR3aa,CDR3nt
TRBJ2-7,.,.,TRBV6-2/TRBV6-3,CASSYSMTRSSDEQYF,TGTGCCAGCAGTTACTCGATGACCAGGTCCTCCGACGAGCAGTACTTC
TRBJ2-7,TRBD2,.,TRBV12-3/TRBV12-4,CASSREGPYEQYF,TGTGCCAGCAGTCGGGAGGGCCCTTACGAGCAGTACTTC
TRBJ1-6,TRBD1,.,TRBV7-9,CASSGRGLINSPLHF,TGTGCCAGCAGCGGCAGGGGGTTGATTAATTCACCCCTCCACTTT
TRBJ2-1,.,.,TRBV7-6,CASSSRDGYNEQFF,TGTGCCAGCAGCTCCCGGGACGGGTACAATGAGCAGTTCTTC
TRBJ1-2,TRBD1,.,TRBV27,CASSGTGELDYGYTF,TGTGCCAGCAGCGGGACAGGGGAGTTGGACTATGGCTACACCTTC
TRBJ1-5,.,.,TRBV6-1,CASSVGVNQPQHF,TGTGCCAGCAGCGTGGGGGTAAATCAGCCCCAGCATTTT
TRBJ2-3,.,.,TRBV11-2,CASKLGFGTSTDTQYF,TGTGCCAGCAAATTAGGGTTTGGTACTAGCACAGATACGCAGTATTTT
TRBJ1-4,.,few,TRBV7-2,CASSPEGRMLVNEKLFF,TGTGCCAGCAGCCCGGAAGGGAGGATGTTAGTTAATGAAAAACTGTTTTTT
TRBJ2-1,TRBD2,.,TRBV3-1,CASSRGRDGKKQFF,TGTGCCAGCAGCCGGGGGAGGGACGGAAAGAAGCAGTTCTTC
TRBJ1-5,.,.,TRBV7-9,CASSQNGPQPQHF,TGTGCCAGCAGCCAAAATGGACCTCAGCCCCAGCATTTT
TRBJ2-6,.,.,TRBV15,CAAHQVAGANVLTF,TGTGCCGCACACCAGGTGGCTGGGGCCAACGTCCTGACTTTC
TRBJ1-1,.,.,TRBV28,CASSLLDANTEAFF,TGTGCCAGCAGTTTATTGGACGCTAACACTGAAGCTTTCTTT
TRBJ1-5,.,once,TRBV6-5,CASARSSGDRNQPQHF,TGTGCCAGCGCTCGATCTAGTGGGGATCGAAATCAGCCCCAGCATTTT
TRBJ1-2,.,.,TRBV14,CASSQVGSGSYGYTF,TGTGCCAGCAGCCAGGTTGGGTCAGGATCTTACGGCTACACCTTC
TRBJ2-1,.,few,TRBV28,CASSLGSGFRNEQFF,TGTGCCAGCAGTTTAGGGTCAGGGTTTCGAAATGAGCAGTTCTTC
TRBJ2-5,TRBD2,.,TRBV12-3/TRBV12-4,CASRQREGPQETQYF,TGTGCCAGCAGGCAGCGGGAGGGCCCTCAAGAGACCCAGTACTTC
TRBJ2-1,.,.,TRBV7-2,CASRLRTAMNEQFF,TGTGCCAGCAGACTCAGGACAGCGATGAATGAGCAGTTCTTC
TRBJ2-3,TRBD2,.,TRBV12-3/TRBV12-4,CASSFQSGGRTDTQYF,TGTGCCAGCAGTTTTCAAAGCGGGGGCCGCACAGATACGCAGTATTTT
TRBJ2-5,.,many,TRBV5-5,CASSLSVRLETQYF,TGTGCCAGCAGCTTGAGTGTCCGTCTCGAGACCCAGTACTTC
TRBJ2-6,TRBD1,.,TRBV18,CASSPLTGGNAGANVLTF,TGTGCCAGCTCACCACTAACAGGGGGAAACGCTGGGGCCAACGTCCTGACTTTC
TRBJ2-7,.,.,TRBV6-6,CASSYDPSYEQYF,TGTGCCAGCAGTTACGATCCTTCCTACGAGCAGTACTTC
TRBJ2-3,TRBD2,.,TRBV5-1,CASSLTSGGRTDTQYF,TGCGCCAGCAGCCTGACTAGCGGGGGACGCACAGATACGCAGTATTTT
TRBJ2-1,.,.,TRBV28,CASSNTGGSYNEQFF,TGTGCCAGCAGTAACACTGGGGGCTCCTACAATGAGCAGTTCTTC
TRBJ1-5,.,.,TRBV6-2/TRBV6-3,CASRIRAGVGLTQPQHF,TGTGCCAGCAGGATCCGAGCAGGCGTGGGGTTGACTCAGCCCCAGCATTTT
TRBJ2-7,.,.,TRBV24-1,CATSDGGSGEQYF,TGTGCCACCAGTGATGGGGGCAGTGGCGAGCAGTACTTC